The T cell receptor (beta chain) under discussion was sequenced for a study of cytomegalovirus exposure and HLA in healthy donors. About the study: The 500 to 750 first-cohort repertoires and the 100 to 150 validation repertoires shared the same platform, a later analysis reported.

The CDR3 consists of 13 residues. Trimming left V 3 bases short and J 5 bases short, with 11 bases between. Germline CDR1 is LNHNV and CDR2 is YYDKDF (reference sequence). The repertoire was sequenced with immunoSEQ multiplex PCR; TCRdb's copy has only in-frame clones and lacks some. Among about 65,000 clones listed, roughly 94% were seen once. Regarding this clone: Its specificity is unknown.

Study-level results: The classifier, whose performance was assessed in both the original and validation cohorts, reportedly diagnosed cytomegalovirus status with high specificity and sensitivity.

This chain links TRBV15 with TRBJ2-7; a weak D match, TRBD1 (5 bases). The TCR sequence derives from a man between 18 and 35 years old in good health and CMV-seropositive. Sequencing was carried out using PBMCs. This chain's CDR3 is CATSSLQVHEQYF. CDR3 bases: TGTGCCACCAGCAGCTTACAGGTTCACGAGCAGTACTTC.